This passage covers 17 T cell receptor beta chains from one sample sequenced in a study of blood T cell repertoires in COVID-19 (dated by TCRdb to about 2020). The library came from the immunoSEQ multiplex PCR assay. TCRdb took over this immuneACCESS table, retaining in-frame rearrangements with V and J assigned. Such tables are incomplete; in checked studies, under half of the missing clones stem from an unresolved V gene, and the remainder is unexplained. This sample lists 180,000 or so clones; approximately 86% were detected once. Clones ranked in the top ten supply around 1.4% of the sample. Sequences were obtained from peripheral blood. Receptors were obtained from a woman aged 45-59 years with acute or convalescent COVID-19.

The chain employs TRBV5-4 and TRBJ1-3, with D perhaps matching TRBD1 (6 bases). Germline CDR1 is SGHNT and CDR2 is YYREEE (reference sequence). The CDR3 has 15 amino acids. V lost 4 bases and J 2 bases, leaving 13 bases between the germline ends. The CDR3 coding sequence is TGTGCCAGCAGCCCAGGACAGACTACTGGAAACACCATATATTTT. The encoded protein is CASSPGQTTGNTIYF.

This sequence joins TRBV14 and TRBJ2-2; perhaps TRBD2 as D (5 bases). Deletions cut 1 base from V and 4 bases from J, with 16 bases between. The CDR3 length is 17 residues. Germline V gene data show CDR1 as SGHDN and CDR2 as FVKESK. In nucleotides, the CDR3 is TGTGCCAGCAGCCAAGTATTTGGCGGGCGCTTCACCGGGGAGCTGTTTTTT. This gives the protein CASSQVFGGRFTGELFF.

The chain combines TRBV30 with TRBJ1-6; D remains unclear. The CDR3 has 10 residues. V lost 7 bases, J lost 5 bases, and 3 bases lay in between. Germline lookup yields CDR1 GTSNPN and CDR2 SVGIG (reference sequence). CDR3 DNA: TGTGCCTCTAATAATTCACCCCTCCACTTT. Its protein is CASNNSPLHF.

The rearrangement links TRBV7-2 to TRBJ1-2; D not resolved. The CDR3 covers 17 residues. Trimming took 8 bases from V and 6 from J, leaving 28 bases between them. Germline CDR1 reads SGHTA; CDR2 reads FQGNSA. The CDR3 nucleotides read TGTGCCAGCGGAAGATTGGGTTTGGAGCCCGCTGGAGATGGCTACACCTTC. It is translated as CASGRLGLEPAGDGYTF.

Here the CDR3 reads CASSSLNYGYTF. The CDR3 nucleotides read TGTGCCAGCAGCTCATTGAACTATGGCTACACCTTC. The genes are TRBV7-8 and TRBJ1-2; D is unresolved. CDR1 and CDR2 from the germline V gene are SGHVS and FQNEAQ. V was shortened by 4 bases and J by 2 bases, with 5 bases between the two germline ends. This CDR3 region has 12 residues.

The rearrangement joins TRBV7-6 to TRBJ1-1, with unresolved D. CDR1 and CDR2 from the germline V gene are SGHVS and FNYEAQ. V lost 6 bases, J lost 1 base, and 9 bases lay in between. CDR3 length: 13 residues. CDR3 nucleotides: TGTGCCAGCAGACGGACTGAGAACACTGAAGCTTTCTTT. The encoded protein is CASRRTENTEAFF. The whole variable domain, remainder taken from reference TRBV7-6 and TRBJ1-1, is GAGVSQSPRYKVTKRGQDVALRCDPISGHVSLYWYRQALGQGPEFLTYFNYEAQQDKSGLPNDRFSAERPEGSISTLTIQRTEQRDSAMYRCASRRTENTEAFFGQGTRLTVV.

This clone was observed at least ten times. The rearrangement links TRBV28 to TRBJ2-7; D perhaps matches TRBD1 (5 bases). Germline CDR1 is MDHEN and CDR2 is SYDVKM. The CDR3 consists of 12 residues. V lost 8 bases to trimming and J lost 5 bases, with 13 bases between them. CDR3 in amino acids: CASRTGRNEQYF. In DNA form, the CDR3 reads TGTGCCAGCCGAACAGGTAGAAACGAGCAGTACTTC.

The CDR3 protein is CASSLVAGGNQPQHF. CDR3 bases: TGCGCCAGCAGCTTGGTTGCAGGGGGCAATCAGCCCCAGCATTTT. This chain joins TRBV5-1 and TRBJ1-5, with TRBD1 as a possible D gene (6 bases). The germline V and J ends were trimmed by 0 bases and 2 bases, with 9 bases remaining between them. This CDR3 region has 15 residues. Looked up from germline, CDR1 is SGHRS and CDR2 is YFSETQ. Full variable domain (outside the CDR3, taken from reference TRBV5-1 and TRBJ1-5): KAGVTQTPRYLIKTRGQQVTLSCSPISGHRSVSWYQQTPGQGLQFLFEYFSETQRNKGNFPGRFSGRQFSNSRSEMNVSTLELGDSALYLCASSLVAGGNQPQHFGDGTRLSIL.

The chain is built from TRBV19 and TRBJ2-5, with 12 bases matching TRBD1. Trimming removed 4 bases from V and 5 bases from J; junction bases left unmatched: 5. The germline gives CDR1 LNHDA, CDR2 SQIVND (reference sequence). The CDR3 length is 15 residues. The CDR3 coding sequence is TGTGCCAGTAGTACGGGACAGGGGGCGGGGGAGACCCAGTACTTC. Protein: CASSTGQGAGETQYF.

The V call is TRBV23-1, the J call TRBJ2-7, with 12 nucleotides matching TRBD2. TRBV23-1 is annotated as an ORF whose role is uncertain. CDR3 size: 17 residues. With 3 bases clipped from V and 6 bases from J, the junction kept 12 bases outside the gene matches. CDR3 nucleotides: TGCGCCAGCAGTCACGACCGACTAGCGGGAGAGGCCCCCGAGCAGTACTTC. It translates to CASSHDRLAGEAPEQYF.

This CDR3 reads CASSSGTSGRNEQYF. Here the CDR3 DNA reads TGTGCCAGCAGCTCCGGGACTAGCGGGAGGAATGAGCAGTACTTC. The chain has TRBV5-4 and TRBJ2-7; 15 bases align to TRBD2. Germline lookup yields CDR1 SGHNT and CDR2 YYREEE (reference sequence). Losses at the gene ends were 3 bases for V and 7 bases for J; bases not matched to a gene: 5. The CDR3 has 15 residues.

This clone was seen only a few times. The rearrangement joins TRBV14 to TRBJ2-2; 7 bases line up with TRBD2. After removal of 5 bases from V and 6 bases from J, the junction contained 6 bases not matched to a gene. The CDR3 extends over 14 amino acids. Germline V gene sequence: CDR1 SGHDN, CDR2 FVKESK. The CDR3: CASSAREVSGELFF. The CDR3 region has the DNA TGTGCCAGCAGCGCCCGGGAGGTGTCCGGGGAGCTGTTTTTT. The variable domain in full, completed from reference TRBV14 and TRBJ2-2, reads EAGVTQFPSHSVIEKGQTVTLRCDPISGHDNLYWYRRVMGKEIKFLLHFVKESKQDESGMPNNRFLAERTGGTYSTLKVQPAELEDSGVYFCASSAREVSGELFFGEGSRLTVL.

This clone was detected only once. V usage is TRBV19 and J usage is TRBJ1-4; D perhaps matches TRBD1 (6 bases). The CDR3 runs to 15 residues. CDR1 is LNHDA and CDR2 is SQIVND in the germline V gene (reference sequence). V lost 5 bases and J lost 7, with 17 bases in between. CDR3 coding DNA: TGTGCCAGTAGTGACAGGCCAGGGTGGGGTGAAAAACTGTTTTTT. Protein sequence: CASSDRPGWGEKLFF.

This chain joins TRBV2 and TRBJ2-7; 8 bases match TRBD2. This CDR3 spans 11 amino acids. From germline, CDR1 is SNHLY and CDR2 FYNNEI. V shed 7 bases and J 7 bases; nucleotides not matched to a gene: 3. The CDR3 sequence: CASNAGGEQYF. The CDR3 region has the DNA TGTGCCAGCAACGCGGGAGGAGAGCAGTACTTC. Full variable domain (missing parts from reference TRBV2 and TRBJ2-7): EPEVTQTPSHQVTQMGQEVILRCVPISNHLYFYWYRQILGQKVEFLVSFYNNEISEKSEIFDDQFSVERPDGSNFTLKIRSTKLEDSAMYFCASNAGGEQYFGPGTRLTVT.

The rearrangement uses TRBV25-1 and TRBJ2-2, with D perhaps TRBD2 (5 bases). The CDR3 totals 13 residues. V was pared by 1 base and J by 5 bases, with 5 bases between. CDR1 MGHDK and CDR2 SYGVNS come from the germline V gene. The CDR3 is CASSEWETGELFF. In DNA, the CDR3 is TGTGCCAGCAGTGAATGGGAGACCGGGGAGCTGTTTTTT.

The chain recombines TRBV4-3 with TRBJ1-2; D may be TRBD1 (5 bases). This CDR3 comprises 16 residues. The V gene's germline CDR1 is LGHNA and CDR2 YSLEER. V was cut by 1 base and J by 6 bases, with 18 bases left in between. The CDR3 region is CASSQGGRTGLDGYTF. The DNA for the CDR3 is TGCGCCAGCAGCCAAGGGGGTAGAACAGGCCTTGATGGCTACACCTTC.

In its sample, this clone was seen a few times. The rearrangement uses TRBV6-6 and TRBJ2-2, with D possibly TRBD2 on 6 matching bases. Germline CDR1 and CDR2: MNHNY and SVGAGI (reference sequence). Trimming removed 7 bases from V and 1 base from J, with 13 bases in between. CDR3 length: 15 residues. In DNA form, the CDR3 reads TGTGCCAGCACCGAGAGGAGGGGGAACACCGGGGAGCTGTTTTTT. Residues: CASTERRGNTGELFF.